This T cell receptor beta chain was sequenced for a study of blood T cell repertoires in COVID-19. Study as a whole: The origin of the acute and convalescent COVID-19 samples was the United States, Italy and Spain. Nucleic acid was either cDNA or gDNA, and it came from T cells, B-cell-depleted T cells, or PBMCs.

The CDR3 is 17 residues long. Trimming stripped 1 base from V and 2 bases from J, with 15 bases between. Per germline, CDR1 MDHEN and CDR2 SYDVKM. Here immunoSEQ multiplex PCR was the method, and the copy in TCRdb shows in-frame clones only, minus some. In the table there are 40,000 to 45,000 clones, 75% to 90% of which are singletons. The sequenced sample consisted of peripheral blood. The chain recombines TRBV28 with TRBJ2-1; D remains unclear. The source of this sequence is a man aged 50 to 59 with active COVID-19. This CDR3 is CASSLSFSKSPYNEQFF. CDR3 coding DNA: TGTGCCAGCAGTTTATCTTTTAGTAAGTCCCCCTACAATGAGCAGTTCTTC.